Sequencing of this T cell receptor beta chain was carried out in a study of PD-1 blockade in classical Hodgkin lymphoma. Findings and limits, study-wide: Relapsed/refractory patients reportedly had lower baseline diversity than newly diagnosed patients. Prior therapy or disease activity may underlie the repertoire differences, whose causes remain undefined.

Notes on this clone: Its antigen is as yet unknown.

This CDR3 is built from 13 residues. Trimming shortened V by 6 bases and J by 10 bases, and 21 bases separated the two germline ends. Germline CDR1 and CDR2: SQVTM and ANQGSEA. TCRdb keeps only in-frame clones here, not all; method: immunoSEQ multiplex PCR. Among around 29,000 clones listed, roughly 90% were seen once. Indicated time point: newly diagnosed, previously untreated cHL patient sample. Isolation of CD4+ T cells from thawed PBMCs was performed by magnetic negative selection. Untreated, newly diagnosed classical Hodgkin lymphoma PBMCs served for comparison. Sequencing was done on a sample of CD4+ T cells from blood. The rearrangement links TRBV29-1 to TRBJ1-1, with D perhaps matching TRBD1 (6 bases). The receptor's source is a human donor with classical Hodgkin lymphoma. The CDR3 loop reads CSVESQGLGRAFF. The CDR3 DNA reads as TGCAGCGTCGAGTCTCAGGGGTTAGGAAGAGCTTTCTTT.